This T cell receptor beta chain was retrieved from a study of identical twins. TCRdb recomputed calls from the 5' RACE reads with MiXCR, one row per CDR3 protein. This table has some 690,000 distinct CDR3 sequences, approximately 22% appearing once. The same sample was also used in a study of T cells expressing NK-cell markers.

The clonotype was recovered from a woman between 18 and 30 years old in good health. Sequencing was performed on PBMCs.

The CDR3, as DNA: TGCAGTGCTATTTCCGTCGGTCGTGGTATATACAATGAGCAGTTCTTC. Translation gives CSAISVGRGIYNEQFF. This chain connects TRBV20-1 to TRBJ2-1; D is unresolved. The CDR3 sequence is 16 residues long. With 4 bases removed from V and 4 bases from J, the gap between germline ends came to 20 bases. Germline assignment: CDR1 DFQATT and CDR2 SNEGSKA (reference sequence).